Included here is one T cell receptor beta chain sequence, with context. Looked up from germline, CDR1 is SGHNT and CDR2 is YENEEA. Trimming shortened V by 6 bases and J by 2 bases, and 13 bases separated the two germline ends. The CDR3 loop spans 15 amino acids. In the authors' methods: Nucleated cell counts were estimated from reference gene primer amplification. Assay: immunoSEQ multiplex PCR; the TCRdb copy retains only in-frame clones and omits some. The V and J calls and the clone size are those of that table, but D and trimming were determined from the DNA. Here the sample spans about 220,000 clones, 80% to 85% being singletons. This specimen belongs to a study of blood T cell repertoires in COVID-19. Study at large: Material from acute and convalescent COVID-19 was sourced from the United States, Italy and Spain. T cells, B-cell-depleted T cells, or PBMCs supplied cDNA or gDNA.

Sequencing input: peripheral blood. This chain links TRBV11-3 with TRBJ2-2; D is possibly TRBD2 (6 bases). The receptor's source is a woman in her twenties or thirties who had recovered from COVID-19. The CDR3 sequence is CASSPLEGNTGELFF. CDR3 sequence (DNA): TGTGCCAGCAGTCCCTTGGAGGGAAACACCGGGGAGCTGTTTTTT.